Each of the 17 T cell receptor beta chains below was sequenced from the same sample in a study of T-cell memory formation after mild COVID-19. TCRdb re-called the 5' RACE reads through MiXCR, storing one row per CDR3 protein. The sample yields approximately 300,000 distinct CDR3 sequences, around 15% seen once. Material: PBMCs or a T cell subset sorted from them (not recorded which). The receptors were sampled from a man aged 18-30 years who had mild COVID-19 (a few samples of this study predate the infection). Cell type and time point are not known.

This clonotype was counted only a few times. This rearrangement joins TRBV4-1 to TRBJ2-7; no clear D gene. Germline V CDR1 and CDR2: MGHRA, YSYEKL. V gave up 0 bases and J gave up 3 bases, with 6 bases separating them. The CDR3 is 13 amino acids. As DNA, the CDR3 is TGCGCCAGCAGCCAAGAGATCGGCTACGAGCAGTACTTC. Translating gives CASSQEIGYEQYF.

Many counts were recorded for this clonotype. The CDR3, as DNA: TGTGCCAGCAGCTTTCTTAATTCACCCCTCCACTTT. It codes for CASSFLNSPLHF. The chain couples TRBV6-5 to TRBJ1-6; D unclear. The CDR3 is made up of 12 amino acids. Germline loops: CDR1 MNHEY, CDR2 SVGAGI. V was pared by 6 bases and J by 6 bases, with 6 bases between.

CDR3 sequence (DNA): TGTGCCATCAGTGACCCCAGTGGACAGGGTTACACCGGGGAGCTGTTTTTT. This sequence encodes CAISDPSGQGYTGELFF. The rearrangement joins TRBV10-3 to TRBJ2-2; 8 nucleotides agree with TRBD1. The J segment lost 3 bases and the V segment lost 3 bases, leaving 9 bases of the junction unmatched. Germline values: CDR1 ENHRY, CDR2 SYGVKD. The CDR3 sequence is 17 residues long.

This chain links TRBV7-9 with TRBJ2-1; possibly TRBD2 for D (5 bases). Germline V gene lookup returns CDR1 SEHNR and CDR2 FQNEAQ (reference sequence). This CDR3 has 13 amino acids. V lost 5 bases, J lost 8 bases, and 13 bases lay in between. The CDR3 coding sequence is TGTGCCAGCAGCCTGGGAGTAGGTGATGAGCAGTTCTTC. It specifies CASSLGVGDEQFF.

This rearrangement joins TRBV14 to TRBJ2-2; D is unclear. The CDR3 runs to 15 residues. CDR1 is SGHDN and CDR2 is FVKESK in the germline V gene. Trimming shortened V by 5 bases and J by 0 bases, and 10 bases separated the two germline ends. CDR3 bases: TGTGCCAGCAGCTCAGCCTACCCGAACACCGGGGAGCTGTTTTTT. This gives the protein CASSSAYPNTGELFF.

This chain links TRBV4-3 with TRBJ1-1; D is undetermined. CDR3 size: 14 residues. V lost 1 base, J lost 2 bases, and 8 bases lay in between. Germline CDR1 and CDR2: LGHNA and YSLEER. Here the CDR3 reads CASSQGPGNTEAFF. CDR3 sequence (DNA): TGCGCCAGCAGCCAAGGGCCGGGTAACACTGAAGCTTTCTTT.

The chain couples TRBV29-1 to TRBJ1-2; possible D gene TRBD1, 5 bases. Trimming shortened V by 7 bases and J by 1 base, and 16 bases separated the two germline ends. CDR1 is SQVTM and CDR2 is ANQGSEA in the germline V gene. The CDR3 spans 14 residues. The DNA of the CDR3 is TGCAGCGCTAAGCTGACAGACTTTAACTATGGCTACACCTTC. Amino acids: CSAKLTDFNYGYTF.

In its sample, this clonotype was seen many times. The chain employs TRBV5-1 and TRBJ2-7, with D possibly TRBD1 on 7 matching bases. Germline values: CDR1 SGHRS, CDR2 YFSETQ. V lost 0 bases to trimming and J lost 3 bases, with 16 bases between them. The CDR3 sequence is 16 residues long. The CDR3 DNA follows: TGCGCCAGCAGCTTGGAGCCAGGGGGGACGGACTACGAGCAGTACGTC. This gives the protein CASSLEPGGTDYEQYV.

This clonotype was counted many times. V and J are TRBV11-3 and TRBJ2-1; the match to TRBD2 covers 10 bases. The CDR3 contains 15 residues. V trimming: 0 bases; J trimming: 10 bases; junction bases outside the gene matches: 6. Germline V gives CDR1 SGHNT, CDR2 YENEEA. CDR3 DNA: TGTGCCAGCAGCTTAGACCCGGTGACTAGCGGGGAGCAGTTCTTC. Protein product: CASSLDPVTSGEQFF.

This clonotype was counted many times. The chain joins TRBV12-3 or TRBV12-4 to TRBJ1-1, with D unresolved. V was trimmed by 3 bases and J by 6 bases, leaving 11 bases between them. This CDR3 has 13 amino acids. CDR3: CASSFRLNPEAFF. For the CDR3, the DNA is TGTGCCAGCAGTTTCAGGTTGAATCCTGAAGCTTTCTTT.

This clonotype showed up many times. This chain connects TRBV5-1 to TRBJ2-5; 8 bases align to TRBD1. The V and J ends lost 4 bases and 6 bases, in that order; junction bases with no gene match: 5. CDR3 length: 13 residues. Germline V lookup: CDR1 SGHRS, CDR2 YFSETQ. DNA for the CDR3: TGCGCCAGCAGCCCTGGACAGGGAAAGACCCAGTACTTC. Amino acids: CASSPGQGKTQYF.

This clonotype has only a few counts. Lacking the conserved final phenylalanine or tryptophan, this CDR3 likely reflects a read error. The DNA is left out, because the CDR3 cannot be placed on it with certainty; the CDR3 is given as TCRdb lists it. V is TRBV12-3 or TRBV12-4 and J is TRBJ2-5; the table's TRBD2 call for D was not verified on the DNA. Counting both end residues, the CDR3 totals 13 amino acids. CDR3 region: CASSPDIAGGRDC.

This clonotype was found a few times. The gene calls are TRBV21-1 and TRBJ1-5. TRBV21-1 is recorded as a pseudogene. The CDR3 extends over 16 amino acids. CDR3 residues: CASSPRRGRFNQPQHF. CDR3 nucleotides: TGTGCCAGCAGTCCTCGGCGAGGGCGGTTCAATCAGCCCCAGCATTTT.

The chain carries TRBV4-2 and TRBJ2-7; TRBD1 aligns across 10 bases. CDR3 length: 16 amino acids. Germline assignment: CDR1 LGHNA and CDR2 YNFKEQ. With 0 bases clipped from V and 5 bases from J, the junction kept 7 bases outside the gene matches. The DNA for the CDR3 is TGTGCCAGCAGCCAAGAATTGGGGACAGGGGTAAACGAGCAGTACGTC. Amino acids: CASSQELGTGVNEQYV.

Only a few counts were recorded for this clonotype. The chain uses TRBV18 and TRBJ1-2; D may be TRBD1 (6 bases). Trimming cost V 6 bases and J 1 base, with 15 bases left between them. Germline loops: CDR1 KGHSH, CDR2 LQKENI. The CDR3 totals 15 residues. CDR3 protein: CASSPGQNNNYGYTF. In DNA, the CDR3 is TGTGCCAGCTCGCCCGGACAGAATAATAACTATGGCTACACCTTC.

This clonotype occurred a few times. The rearrangement uses TRBV12-3 or TRBV12-4 and TRBJ1-1, with 7 positions matching TRBD1. Trimming at V came to 8 bases and at J to 3 bases, leaving 15 bases not matched to a gene. This CDR3 spans 16 amino acids. Here the CDR3 DNA reads TGTGCCAGCTCACCCCAGGGGGGGGCCCTTGACACTGAAGCTTTCTTT. Protein: CASSPQGGALDTEAFF.

In this sample, this clonotype turned up a few times. The chain links TRBV5-1 to TRBJ1-2; a possible D gene is TRBD1 (5 bases). The germline V gene encodes CDR1 SGHRS and CDR2 YFSETQ. Trimming cost V 3 bases and J 4 bases, with 16 bases left between them. The CDR3 is made up of 15 amino acids. The CDR3 loop is CASSSRGRLGYGYTF. The CDR3 DNA follows: TGCGCCAGCAGCTCCCGGGGCCGCCTGGGCTATGGCTACACCTTC.